The clone carrying this TCR beta chain was detected a few times. This specimen belongs to a study of early T cells in non-severe SARS-CoV-2 infection. Whole-study context: Chains were not paired, and sequencing was done on bulk RNA from unsorted whole blood.

Each cDNA molecule carried a unique molecular identifier. TCRdb redid the calling of the 5' RACE reads with MiXCR, one entry per CDR3 protein. This sample has 85,000 to 100,000 distinct CDR3 sequences; 13% occur once, and the top ten carry 2% to 2.5%. The germline CDR1 and CDR2 sequences are LNHNV and YYDKDF (reference sequence). V lost 2 bases and J lost 6, with 14 bases in between. This CDR3 comprises 15 residues. This chain joins TRBV15 and TRBJ2-1; D may correspond to TRBD1 or TRBD2 (5 bases each). This sequence originates from an adult who was a healthcare worker with PCR-confirmed SARS-CoV-2 infection or an uninfected control (not recorded which). Source material: whole blood. The CDR3 DNA reads TGTGCCACCAGCAGAAGCTCAGGGACGGGCAATGAGCAGTTCTTC. Protein: CATSRSSGTGNEQFF.